This T cell receptor beta chain emerged from a study of cytomegalovirus exposure and HLA in healthy donors. Looking at the study overall: About 84% of approximately 400 genotyped donors fell in the Caucasian-associated ancestry cluster. Findings and caveats of the study: Three of the chains that were CMV-associated were confirmed in vitro to be specific for CMV antigens. Despite most TCR sequences being rare, some public TCRs occurred in many donors.

Germline CDR1 and CDR2: MNHEY and SVGAGI. Trimming removed 0 bases from V and 4 bases from J, with 11 bases in between. CDR3 length: 15 amino acids. As to this clone: What it binds is not known.

A multiplex PCR was run with 60 Vbeta primers and 13 Jbeta primers. The assay was immunoSEQ multiplex PCR, and TCRdb's table has in-frame clones only and misses some. Of some 69,000 clones listed, approximately 70% were seen once; the top ten hold 13% to 15%. The sequencing input was PBMCs. This chain connects TRBV6-5 to TRBJ2-3, with D maybe TRBD2 (6 bases). This clonotype was sampled from a male donor in good health and CMV-seropositive. The CDR3 is CASSYSEGSPDTQYF. Here the CDR3 DNA reads TGTGCCAGCAGTTACTCGGAGGGGAGTCCAGATACGCAGTATTTT.